This TCR beta chain was obtained from a study of T cells in Graves' hyperthyroidism and ophthalmopathy. Diagnoses were established using clinical symptoms, serum thyroxine and TRAb, thyroid ultrasound and orbital computed tomography. The source material, RNA transcripts, was used to amplify TCR beta CDR3 regions. Initially, a first-round RT-PCR of the TCR CDR3 employed the HTBI primer set. TCRdb itself ran the multiplex PCR reads through MiXCR, one entry per CDR3 protein. The sample includes around 340,000 distinct CDR3 sequences, under 25% of them seen just once. V gave up 1 base and J gave up 0 bases; unmatched junction bases: 9. Per germline, CDR1 SGHTA and CDR2 FQGNSA. The CDR3 covers 19 residues.

The chain combines TRBV7-2 with TRBJ2-1, with TRBD2 matching over 10 bases. This sequence was found in a woman aged 45 to 65 with Graves' hyperthyroidism. The sequenced material came from blood. CDR3 sequence (DNA): TGTGCCAGCAGCTTAGGAGAGCGGGGGGGTTTTAGCTCCTACAATGAGCAGTTCTTC. The encoded protein is CASSLGERGGFSSYNEQFF.